One sample yielded the 14 T cell receptor beta chains listed below, sequenced in a study of blood T cell repertoires in COVID-19. Sequenced by immunoSEQ multiplex PCR; TCRdb stores in-frame clones only, minus some. The table has around 300,000 clones, around 91% seen once; the top ten hold around 4.4%. Specimen: PBMCs or T cells enriched from blood (not recorded which). The receptors derive from a woman in her late teens or twenties with acute COVID-19.

In its sample, this clone was seen once. CDR3 nucleotide sequence: TGTGCCAGCAGCTTGGGGCAGGGTGGCTCTGGGGCCAACGTCCTGACTTTC. Translating it yields CASSLGQGGSGANVLTF. This chain uses TRBV7-2 with TRBJ2-6, with D maybe TRBD1 (5 bases). The CDR3 covers 17 residues. Per the germline V gene, CDR1 is SGHTA and CDR2 is FQGNSA. V was clipped by 3 bases and J by 0 bases, with 12 bases between them.

The rearrangement joins TRBV5-5 to TRBJ1-2; TRBD1 aligns across 10 bases. CDR1 is SGHKS and CDR2 is YYEKEE in the germline V gene (reference sequence). The ends lost 4 bases at V and 8 bases at J; junction bases unmatched: 5. This CDR3 contains 13 residues. CDR3 loop: CASSAGQGDGYTF. The DNA of the CDR3 is TGTGCCAGCAGCGCCGGACAGGGGGACGGCTACACCTTC.

The V gene is TRBV2, the J gene TRBJ2-1; TRBD2 aligns across 7 bases. Germline V gene lookup returns CDR1 SNHLY and CDR2 FYNNEI. V lost 2 bases, J lost 8 bases, and 9 bases stayed unmatched. The length of the CDR3 is 15 residues. The CDR3 DNA sequence: TGTGCCAGCAGTGAAAGAGGTGGGAGGGCCCATGAGCAGTTCTTC. Residues: CASSERGGRAHEQFF.

This clone was picked up one time. V usage is TRBV28 and J usage is TRBJ1-5; no clear D. The V end lost 2 bases, the J end lost 0 bases, and 11 bases lay between the germline ends. Per germline, CDR1 MDHEN and CDR2 SYDVKM. CDR3 size: 16 residues. The CDR3 reads CASSLEQTYSNQPQHF. The CDR3 bases are TGTGCCAGCAGTTTAGAACAGACCTATAGCAATCAGCCCCAGCATTTT.

This chain uses TRBV5-1 with TRBJ1-6; possibly TRBD1 for D (6 bases). This CDR3 comprises 16 residues. Trimming took off 0 bases at V and 11 bases at J, with 18 bases between the two ends. Per the germline V gene, CDR1 is SGHRS and CDR2 is YFSETQ. In nucleotides, the CDR3 is TGCGCCAGCAGCTTGGGCGAAAGGGGGTCGAGGGCACCCCTCCACTTT. Residues: CASSLGERGSRAPLHF.

V gene TRBV6-5 combines with J gene TRBJ2-7; 8 bases agree with TRBD1. Looked up from germline, CDR1 is MNHEY and CDR2 is SVGAGI. The CDR3 sequence is 14 residues long. The J segment lost 5 bases and the V segment lost 7 bases, leaving 10 bases of the junction unmatched. CDR3 DNA: TGTGCCAGCACCGACCCGGGACAGGATAACGAGCAGTACTTC. This encodes CASTDPGQDNEQYF.

CDR3 amino acids: CASSLAWELAPYNEQFF. The CDR3 DNA reads TGTGCCAGCAGCTTGGCCTGGGAGCTAGCCCCCTACAATGAGCAGTTCTTC. The chain recombines TRBV5-5 with TRBJ2-1, with D perhaps matching TRBD2 (5 bases). Germline V lookup: CDR1 SGHKS, CDR2 YYEKEE (reference sequence). V was shortened by 0 bases and J by 2 bases, with 15 bases between the two germline ends. This CDR3 has 17 amino acids.

DNA of the CDR3: TGCGCCAGCAGCTTATTCGCAGGGGCCTCATTACCCTACGAGCAGTACTTC. Residues: CASSLFAGASLPYEQYF. V is TRBV5-1 and J is TRBJ2-7; TRBD1 might be the D (6 bases). Looked up from germline, CDR1 is SGHRS and CDR2 is YFSETQ. The CDR3 totals 17 residues. V was shortened by 2 bases and J by 2 bases, with 20 bases between the two germline ends. Looking up the rest from reference TRBV5-1 and TRBJ2-7 gives the full variable domain: KAGVTQTPRYLIKTRGQQVTLSCSPISGHRSVSWYQQTPGQGLQFLFEYFSETQRNKGNFPGRFSGRQFSNSRSEMNVSTLELGDSALYLCASSLFAGASLPYEQYFGPGTRLTVT.

The V gene is TRBV18, the J gene TRBJ1-1, with 12 nucleotides matching TRBD1. CDR3 length: 18 residues. Germline V lookup: CDR1 KGHSH, CDR2 LQKENI. V lost 4 bases and J lost 2; bases outside the gene matches: 11. The CDR3 protein is CASSRVAGTGGLNTEAFF. Written as DNA, the CDR3 is TGTGCCAGCTCACGAGTCGCCGGGACAGGGGGCTTAAACACTGAAGCTTTCTTT.

This chain connects TRBV19 to TRBJ1-5, with D hard to call. V lost 4 bases and J lost 3, with 7 bases in between. The CDR3 contains 13 residues. CDR1 and CDR2 (germline): LNHDA, SQIVND (reference sequence). CDR3 DNA sequence: TGTGCCAGTAGTACATCAGTCAATCAGCCCCAGCATTTT. This sequence encodes CASSTSVNQPQHF.

The V and J genes are TRBV2 and TRBJ2-1, with a weak D call TRBD1 (5 bases). The CDR3 sequence is 14 residues long. Trimming took 4 bases from V and 10 from J, leaving 17 bases between them. Per germline, CDR1 SNHLY and CDR2 FYNNEI. The CDR3, as DNA: TGTGCCAGCAGTGTGGATTTAGGGGATAAGGAGCAGTTCTTC. The encoded protein is CASSVDLGDKEQFF. Full variable domain (rest looked up from reference TRBV2 and TRBJ2-1): EPEVTQTPSHQVTQMGQEVILRCVPISNHLYFYWYRQILGQKVEFLVSFYNNEISEKSEIFDDQFSVERPDGSNFTLKIRSTKLEDSAMYFCASSVDLGDKEQFFGPGTRLTVL.

The rearrangement uses TRBV24-1 and TRBJ2-1, with D perhaps TRBD1 (6 bases). The CDR3 contains 16 residues. The V end lost 5 bases, the J end lost 6 bases, and 19 bases lay between the germline ends. Germline V CDR1 and CDR2: KGHDR, SFDVKD. CDR3 nucleotides: TGTGCCACCAGTGGGGCAGGGGAAGAAGCGGTCAATGAGCAGTTCTTC. This gives the protein CATSGAGEEAVNEQFF.

The V and J genes are TRBV28 and TRBJ1-4, with D perhaps TRBD1 (6 bases). Germline CDR1 is MDHEN and CDR2 is SYDVKM. Trimming took 4 bases from V and 4 from J, leaving 10 bases between them. The CDR3 runs to 14 residues. DNA for the CDR3: TGTGCCAGCAGTTCCGACAGGAGTAATGAAAAACTGTTTTTT. Its translation: CASSSDRSNEKLFF.

The chain is built from TRBV5-1 and TRBJ2-3; 7 bases agree with TRBD2. V lost 0 bases, J lost 3 bases, and 10 bases stayed unmatched. CDR1 is SGHRS and CDR2 is YFSETQ in the germline V gene. This CDR3 contains 17 residues. CDR3 amino acids: CASSLEASGSITDTQYF. The CDR3 coding sequence is TGCGCCAGCAGCTTGGAGGCTAGCGGTAGCATAACAGATACGCAGTATTTT. Full variable domain (remainder filled in from reference TRBV5-1 and TRBJ2-3): KAGVTQTPRYLIKTRGQQVTLSCSPISGHRSVSWYQQTPGQGLQFLFEYFSETQRNKGNFPGRFSGRQFSNSRSEMNVSTLELGDSALYLCASSLEASGSITDTQYFGPGTRLTVL.